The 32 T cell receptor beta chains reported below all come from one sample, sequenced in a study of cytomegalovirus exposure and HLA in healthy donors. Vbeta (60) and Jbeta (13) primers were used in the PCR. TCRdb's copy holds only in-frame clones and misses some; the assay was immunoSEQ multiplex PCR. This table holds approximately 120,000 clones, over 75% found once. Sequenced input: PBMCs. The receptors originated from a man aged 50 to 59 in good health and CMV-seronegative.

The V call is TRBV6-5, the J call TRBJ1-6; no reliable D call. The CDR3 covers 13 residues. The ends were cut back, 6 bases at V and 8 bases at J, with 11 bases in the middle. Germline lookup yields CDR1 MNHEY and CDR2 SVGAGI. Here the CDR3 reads CASSSSHYSPLHF. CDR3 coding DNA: TGTGCCAGCAGCTCCTCCCACTATTCACCCCTCCACTTT.

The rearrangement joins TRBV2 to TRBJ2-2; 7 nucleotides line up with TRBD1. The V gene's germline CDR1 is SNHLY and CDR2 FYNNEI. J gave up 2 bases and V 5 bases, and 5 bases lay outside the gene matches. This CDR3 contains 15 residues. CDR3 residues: CASSQQGSNTGELFF. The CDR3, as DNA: TGTGCCAGCAGTCAACAGGGGAGCAACACCGGGGAGCTGTTTTTT.

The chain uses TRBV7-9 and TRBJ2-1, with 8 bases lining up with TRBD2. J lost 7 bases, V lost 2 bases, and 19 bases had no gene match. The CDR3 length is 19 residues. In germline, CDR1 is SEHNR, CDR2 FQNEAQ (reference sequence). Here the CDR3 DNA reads TGTGCCAGCAGCTTAAAAATGGGGCTAGCGGGCGTTGATAGGAATGAGCAGTTCTTC. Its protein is CASSLKMGLAGVDRNEQFF.

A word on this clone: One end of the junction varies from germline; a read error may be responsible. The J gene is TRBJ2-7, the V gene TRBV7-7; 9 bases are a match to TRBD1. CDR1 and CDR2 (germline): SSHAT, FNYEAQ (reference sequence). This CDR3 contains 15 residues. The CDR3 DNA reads TGTGCTAGCAGCATCGACGGGACAGGGTTCTACGAGCAGTACTTC. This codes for CASSIDGTGFYEQYF.

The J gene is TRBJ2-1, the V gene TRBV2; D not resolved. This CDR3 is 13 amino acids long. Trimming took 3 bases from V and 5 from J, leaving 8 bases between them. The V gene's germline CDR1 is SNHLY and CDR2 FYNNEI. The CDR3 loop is CASSDLRNNEQFF. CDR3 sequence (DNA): TGTGCCAGCAGTGATCTAAGAAACAATGAGCAGTTCTTC.

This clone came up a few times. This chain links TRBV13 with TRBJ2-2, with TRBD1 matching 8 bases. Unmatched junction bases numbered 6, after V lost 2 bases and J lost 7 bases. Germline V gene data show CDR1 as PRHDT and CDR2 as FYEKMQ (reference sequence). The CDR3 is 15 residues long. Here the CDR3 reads CASSLPGQGDGELFF. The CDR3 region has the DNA TGTGCCAGCAGCTTACCCGGACAGGGAGACGGGGAGCTGTTTTTT.

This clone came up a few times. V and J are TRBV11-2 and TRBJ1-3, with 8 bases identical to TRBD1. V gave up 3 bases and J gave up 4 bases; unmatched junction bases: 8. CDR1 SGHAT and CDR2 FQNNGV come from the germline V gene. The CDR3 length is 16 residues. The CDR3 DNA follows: TGTGCCAGCAGCTTCGCGGACAGGGCCGGGGGAAACACCATATATTTT. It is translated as CASSFADRAGGNTIYF.

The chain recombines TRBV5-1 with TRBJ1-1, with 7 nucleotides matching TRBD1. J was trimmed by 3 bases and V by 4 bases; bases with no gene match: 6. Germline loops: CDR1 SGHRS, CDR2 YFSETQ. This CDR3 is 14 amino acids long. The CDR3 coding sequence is TGCGCCAGCAGCATACAGGGGCCAGACACTGAAGCTTTCTTT. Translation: CASSIQGPDTEAFF.

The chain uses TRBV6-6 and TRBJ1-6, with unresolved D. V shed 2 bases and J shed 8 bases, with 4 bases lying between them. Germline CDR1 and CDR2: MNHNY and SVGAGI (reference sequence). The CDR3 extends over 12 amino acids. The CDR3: CASSYNYSPLHF. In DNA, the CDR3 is TGTGCCAGCAGTTACAACTATTCACCCCTCCACTTT.

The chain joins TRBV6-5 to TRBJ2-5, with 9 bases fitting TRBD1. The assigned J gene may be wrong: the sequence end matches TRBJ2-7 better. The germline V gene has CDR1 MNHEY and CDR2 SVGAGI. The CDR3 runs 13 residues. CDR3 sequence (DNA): TGTGCCAGCACTGGGGACAGGGCCTACGAGCAGTACTTC. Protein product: CASTGDRAYEQYF.

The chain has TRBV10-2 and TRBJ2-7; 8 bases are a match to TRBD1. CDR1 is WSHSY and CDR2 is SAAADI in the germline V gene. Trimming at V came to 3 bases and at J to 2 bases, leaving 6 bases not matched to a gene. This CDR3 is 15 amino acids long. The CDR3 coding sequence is TGCGCCAGCAGTGAAATGAACAGGGGGACCTACGAGCAGTACTTC. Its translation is CASSEMNRGTYEQYF.

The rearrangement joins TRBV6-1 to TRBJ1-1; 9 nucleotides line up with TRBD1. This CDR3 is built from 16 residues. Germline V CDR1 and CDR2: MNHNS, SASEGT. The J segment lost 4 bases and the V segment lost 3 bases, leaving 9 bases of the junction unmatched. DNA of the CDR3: TGTGCCAGCAGTGACTGGACAGGGGTGATTCGCACTGAAGCTTTCTTT. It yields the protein CASSDWTGVIRTEAFF.

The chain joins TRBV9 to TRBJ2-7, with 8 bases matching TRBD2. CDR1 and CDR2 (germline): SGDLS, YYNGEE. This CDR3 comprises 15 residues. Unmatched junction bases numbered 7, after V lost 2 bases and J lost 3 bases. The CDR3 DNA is TGTGCCAGCAGCGTGACGGGAGGGCTGGGCTACGAGCAGTACTTC. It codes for CASSVTGGLGYEQYF.

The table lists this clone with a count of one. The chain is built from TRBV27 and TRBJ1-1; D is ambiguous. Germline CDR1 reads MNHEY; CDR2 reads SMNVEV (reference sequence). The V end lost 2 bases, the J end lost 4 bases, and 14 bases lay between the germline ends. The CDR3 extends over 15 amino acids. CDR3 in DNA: TGTGCCAGCAGTTTAGGCGGGGTGTACGGCACTGAAGCTTTCTTT. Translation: CASSLGGVYGTEAFF.

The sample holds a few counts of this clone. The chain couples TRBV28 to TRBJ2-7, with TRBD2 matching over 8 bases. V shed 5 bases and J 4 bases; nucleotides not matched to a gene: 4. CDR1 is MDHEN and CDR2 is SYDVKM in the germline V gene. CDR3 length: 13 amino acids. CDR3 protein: CASSPGREYEQYF. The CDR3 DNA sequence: TGTGCCAGCAGTCCCGGGAGGGAGTACGAGCAGTACTTC.

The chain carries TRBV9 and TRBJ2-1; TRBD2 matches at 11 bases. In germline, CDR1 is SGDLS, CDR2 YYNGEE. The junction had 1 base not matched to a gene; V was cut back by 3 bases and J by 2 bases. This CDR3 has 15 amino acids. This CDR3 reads CASSGGLAAYNEQFF. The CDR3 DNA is TGTGCCAGCAGCGGGGGACTAGCGGCCTACAATGAGCAGTTCTTC. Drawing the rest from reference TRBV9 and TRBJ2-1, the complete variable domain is DSGVTQTPKHLITATGQRVTLRCSPRSGDLSVYWYQQSLDQGLQFLIQYYNGEERAKGNILERFSAQQFPDLHSELNLSSLELGDSALYFCASSGGLAAYNEQFFGPGTRLTVL.

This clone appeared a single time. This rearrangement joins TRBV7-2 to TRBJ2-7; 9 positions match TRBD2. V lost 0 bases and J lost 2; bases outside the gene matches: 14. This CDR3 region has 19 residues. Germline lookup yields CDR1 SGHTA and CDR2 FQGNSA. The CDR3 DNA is TGTGCCAGCAGCTTAGCGATGGCGGGAGGGCCTTTCCCTACCTACGAGCAGTACTTC. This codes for CASSLAMAGGPFPTYEQYF.

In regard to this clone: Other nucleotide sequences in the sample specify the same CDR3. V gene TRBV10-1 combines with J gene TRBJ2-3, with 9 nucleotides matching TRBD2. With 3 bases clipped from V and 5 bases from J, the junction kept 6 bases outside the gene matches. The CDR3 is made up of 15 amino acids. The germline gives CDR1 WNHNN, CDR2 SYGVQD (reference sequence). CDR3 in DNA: TGCGCCAGCAGTGAAGGGATAGCGGGAGAAGATACGCAGTATTTT. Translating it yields CASSEGIAGEDTQYF.

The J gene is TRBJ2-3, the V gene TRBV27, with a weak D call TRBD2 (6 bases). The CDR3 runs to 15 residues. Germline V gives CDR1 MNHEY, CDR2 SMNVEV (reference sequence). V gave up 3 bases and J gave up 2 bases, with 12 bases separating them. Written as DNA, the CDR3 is TGTGCCAGCAGTTTCCATCTAGCGAACACAGATACGCAGTATTTT. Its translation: CASSFHLANTDTQYF.

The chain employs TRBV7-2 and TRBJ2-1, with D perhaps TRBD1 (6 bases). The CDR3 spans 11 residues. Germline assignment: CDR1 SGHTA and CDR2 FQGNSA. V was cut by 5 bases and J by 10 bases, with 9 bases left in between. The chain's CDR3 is CASSLGTEQFF. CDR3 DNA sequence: TGTGCCAGCAGCCTCGGGACAGAGCAGTTCTTC. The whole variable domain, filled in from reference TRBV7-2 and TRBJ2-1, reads GAGVSQSPSNKVTEKGKDVELRCDPISGHTALYWYRQSLGQGLEFLIYFQGNSAPDKSGLPSDRFSAERTGGSVSTLTIQRTQQEDSAVYLCASSLGTEQFFGPGTRLTVL.

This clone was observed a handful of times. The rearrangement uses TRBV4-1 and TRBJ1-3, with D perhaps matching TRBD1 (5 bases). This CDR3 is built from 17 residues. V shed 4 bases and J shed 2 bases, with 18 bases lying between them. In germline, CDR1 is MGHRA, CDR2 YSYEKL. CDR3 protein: CASSPESGVLPGNTIYF. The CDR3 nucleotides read TGCGCCAGCAGCCCAGAATCGGGGGTACTGCCTGGAAACACCATATATTTT.

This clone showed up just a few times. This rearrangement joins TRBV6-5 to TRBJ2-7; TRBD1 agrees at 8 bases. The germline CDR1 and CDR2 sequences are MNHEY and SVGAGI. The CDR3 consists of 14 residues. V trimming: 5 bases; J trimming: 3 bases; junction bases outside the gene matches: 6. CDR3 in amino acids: CASSVGTGFYEQYF. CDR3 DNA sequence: TGTGCCAGCAGTGTCGGGACAGGTTTCTACGAGCAGTACTTC.

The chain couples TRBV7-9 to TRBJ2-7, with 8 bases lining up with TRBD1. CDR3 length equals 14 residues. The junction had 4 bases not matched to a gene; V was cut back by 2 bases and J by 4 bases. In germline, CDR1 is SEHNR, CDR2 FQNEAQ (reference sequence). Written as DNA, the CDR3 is TGTGCCAGCAGCTTAACCCAGGGGGCGTACGAGCAGTACTTC. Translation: CASSLTQGAYEQYF.

CDR3 coding DNA: TGTGCCAGCGACCCGGGACAGGGCCAAGAAAAACTGTTTTTT. Translation: CASDPGQGQEKLFF. The chain recombines TRBV28 with TRBJ1-4, with 9 bases lining up with TRBD1. Germline assignment: CDR1 MDHEN and CDR2 SYDVKM. Unmatched junction bases numbered 9, after V lost 8 bases and J lost 8 bases. There are 14 residues in the CDR3.

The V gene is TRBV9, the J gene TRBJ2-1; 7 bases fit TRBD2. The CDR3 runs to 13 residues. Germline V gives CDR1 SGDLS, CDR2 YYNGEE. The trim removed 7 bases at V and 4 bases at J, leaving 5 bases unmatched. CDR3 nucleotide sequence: TGTGCCAGCTCTAGCGGAATATACAATGAGCAGTTCTTC. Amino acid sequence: CASSSGIYNEQFF. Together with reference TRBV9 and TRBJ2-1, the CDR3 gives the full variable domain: DSGVTQTPKHLITATGQRVTLRCSPRSGDLSVYWYQQSLDQGLQFLIQYYNGEERAKGNILERFSAQQFPDLHSELNLSSLELGDSALYFCASSSGIYNEQFFGPGTRLTVL.

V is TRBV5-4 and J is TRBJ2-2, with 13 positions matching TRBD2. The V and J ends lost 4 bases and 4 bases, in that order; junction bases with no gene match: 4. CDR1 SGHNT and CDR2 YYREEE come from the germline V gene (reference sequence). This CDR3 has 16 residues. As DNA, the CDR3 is TGTGCCAGCAGCCCGACTAGCGGGAGGCTCACCGGGGAGCTGTTTTTT. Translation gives CASSPTSGRLTGELFF. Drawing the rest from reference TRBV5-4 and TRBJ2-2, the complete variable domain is ETGVTQSPTHLIKTRGQQVTLRCSSQSGHNTVSWYQQALGQGPQFIFQYYREEENGRGNFPPRFSGLQFPNYSSELNVNALELDDSALYLCASSPTSGRLTGELFFGEGSRLTVL.

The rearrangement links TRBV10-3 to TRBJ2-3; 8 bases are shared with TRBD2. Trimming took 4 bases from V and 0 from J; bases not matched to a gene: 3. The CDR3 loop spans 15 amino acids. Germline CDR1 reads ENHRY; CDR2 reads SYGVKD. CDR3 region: CAISVRGGSTDTQYF. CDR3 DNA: TGTGCCATCAGTGTACGGGGGGGTAGCACAGATACGCAGTATTTT.

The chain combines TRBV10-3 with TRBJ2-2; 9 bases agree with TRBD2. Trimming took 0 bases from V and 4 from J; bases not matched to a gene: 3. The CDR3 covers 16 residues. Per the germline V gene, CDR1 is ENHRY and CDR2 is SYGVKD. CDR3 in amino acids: CAISESGGRATGELFF. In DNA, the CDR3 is TGTGCCATCAGTGAGTCGGGCGGGAGGGCCACCGGGGAGCTGTTTTTT.

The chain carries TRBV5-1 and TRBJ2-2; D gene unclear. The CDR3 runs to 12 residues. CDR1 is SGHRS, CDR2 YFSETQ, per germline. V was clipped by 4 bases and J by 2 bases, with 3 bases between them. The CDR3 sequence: CASSTNTGELFF. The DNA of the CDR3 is TGCGCCAGCAGCACTAACACCGGGGAGCTGTTTTTT.

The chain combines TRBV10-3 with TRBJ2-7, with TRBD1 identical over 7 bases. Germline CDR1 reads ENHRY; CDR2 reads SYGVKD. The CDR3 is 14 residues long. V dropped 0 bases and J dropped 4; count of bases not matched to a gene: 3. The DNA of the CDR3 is TGTGCCATCAGTGAGTCACAGGGGAGTTACGAGCAGTACTTC. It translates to CAISESQGSYEQYF.

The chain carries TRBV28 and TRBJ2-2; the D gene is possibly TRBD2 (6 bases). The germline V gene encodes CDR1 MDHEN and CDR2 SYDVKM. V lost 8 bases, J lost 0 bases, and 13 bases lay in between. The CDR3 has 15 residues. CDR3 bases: TGTGCCAGCGGGGGACTTCTGGCGAACACCGGGGAGCTGTTTTTT. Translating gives CASGGLLANTGELFF.

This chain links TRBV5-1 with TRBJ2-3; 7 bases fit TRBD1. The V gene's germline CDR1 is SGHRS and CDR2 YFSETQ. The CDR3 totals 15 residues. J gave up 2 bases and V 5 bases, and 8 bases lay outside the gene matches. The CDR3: CASSGQALTTDTQYF. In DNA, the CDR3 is TGCGCCAGCAGTGGACAGGCCTTAACCACAGATACGCAGTATTTT.